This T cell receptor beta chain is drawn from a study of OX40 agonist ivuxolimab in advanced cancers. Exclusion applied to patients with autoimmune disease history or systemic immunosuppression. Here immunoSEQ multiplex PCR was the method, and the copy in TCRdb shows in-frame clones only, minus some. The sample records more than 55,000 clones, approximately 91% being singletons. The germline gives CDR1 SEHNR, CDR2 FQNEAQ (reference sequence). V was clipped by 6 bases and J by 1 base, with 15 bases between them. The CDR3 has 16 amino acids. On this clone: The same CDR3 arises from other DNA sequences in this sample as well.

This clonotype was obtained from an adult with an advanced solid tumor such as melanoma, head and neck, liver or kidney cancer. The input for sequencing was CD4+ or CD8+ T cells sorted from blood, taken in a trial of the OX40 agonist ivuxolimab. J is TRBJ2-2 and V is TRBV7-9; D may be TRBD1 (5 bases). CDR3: CASSLLGVRNTGELFF. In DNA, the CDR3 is TGTGCCAGCAGTTTATTAGGGGTCAGGAACACCGGGGAGCTGTTTTTT.